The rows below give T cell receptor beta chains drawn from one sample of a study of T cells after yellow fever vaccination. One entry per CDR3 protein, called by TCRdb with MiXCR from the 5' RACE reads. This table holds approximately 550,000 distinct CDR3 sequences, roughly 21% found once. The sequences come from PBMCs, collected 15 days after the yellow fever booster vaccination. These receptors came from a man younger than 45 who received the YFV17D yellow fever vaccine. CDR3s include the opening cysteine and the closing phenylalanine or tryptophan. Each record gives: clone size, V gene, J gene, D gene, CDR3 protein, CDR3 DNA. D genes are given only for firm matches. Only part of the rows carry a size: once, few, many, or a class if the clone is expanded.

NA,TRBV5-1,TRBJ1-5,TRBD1,CASSPDRGAQPQHF,TGCGCCAGCAGCCCGGACAGGGGAGCGCAGCCCCAGCATTTT
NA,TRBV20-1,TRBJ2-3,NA,CSAAPGISTDTQYF,TGCAGTGCCGCCCCAGGGATCAGCACAGATACGCAGTATTTT
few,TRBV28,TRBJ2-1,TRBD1,CASPSDRGDEQFF,TGTGCCAGCCCCTCGGACAGGGGCGATGAGCAGTTCTTC
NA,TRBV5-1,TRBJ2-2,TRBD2,CASSPTTPLAGVNTGELFF,TGCGCCAGCAGCCCCACTACCCCACTAGCGGGAGTGAACACCGGGGAGCTGTTTTTT
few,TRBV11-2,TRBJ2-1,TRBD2,CASSFSSSTAGEYNEQFF,TGTGCCAGCAGCTTCTCCTCCTCAACAGCGGGAGAATACAATGAGCAGTTCTTC
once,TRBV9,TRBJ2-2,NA,CASSVDGLTGGELFF,TGTGCCAGCAGCGTAGACGGGTTAACCGGCGGGGAGCTGTTTTTT
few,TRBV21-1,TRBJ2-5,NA,CASSKACGRQETQYF,TGTGCCAGCAGCAAAGCCTGCGGGAGGCAAGAGACCCAGTACTTC
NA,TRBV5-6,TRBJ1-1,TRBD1,CASSLRGTGKVNTEAFF,TGTGCCAGCAGCCTAAGGGGGACAGGCAAGGTGAACACTGAAGCTTTCTTT
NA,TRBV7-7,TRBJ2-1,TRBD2,CASSSRGTRGTDEQFF,TGTGCCAGCAGCTCGAGGGGGACTAGGGGGACCGATGAGCAGTTCTTC
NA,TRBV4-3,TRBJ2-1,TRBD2,CASSQDPGGSNEQFF,TGCGCCAGCAGCCAAGACCCGGGAGGGTCCAATGAGCAGTTCTTC
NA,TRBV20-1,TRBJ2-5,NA,CSASVGGETQYF,TGCAGTGCTAGCGTAGGGGGGGAGACCCAGTACTTC
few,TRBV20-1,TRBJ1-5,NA,CSARDQAREGQPQHF,TGCAGTGCTAGAGATCAGGCCAGGGAAGGACAGCCCCAGCATTTT
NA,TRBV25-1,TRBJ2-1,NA,CASSFGKQFF,TGTGCCAGCAGTTTTGGGAAGCAGTTCTTC
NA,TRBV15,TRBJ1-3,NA,CATSGDLGGGNTIYF,TGTGCCACCAGCGGTGATCTCGGCGGGGGAAACACCATATATTTT